These 20 T cell receptor beta chains came from one sample sequenced in a study of PD-1 blockade in classical Hodgkin lymphoma. Relapse was seen in all patients after autologous stem cell transplantation, and brentuximab vedotin exposure was variable. Data came from immunoSEQ multiplex PCR; TCRdb stores just in-frame clones and leaves some out. The sample yields under 20,000 clones, roughly 80% seen once. The sequencing used peripheral blood mononuclear cells (PBMCs), collected at baseline. The receptors were gathered from a human donor with classical Hodgkin lymphoma.

This clone showed up just once. The rearrangement links TRBV11-1 to TRBJ1-1, with D possibly matching TRBD1 (6 bases). Trimming shortened V by 2 bases and J by 1 base, and 17 bases separated the two germline ends. Germline values: CDR1 SGHAT, CDR2 FQDESV (reference sequence). The CDR3 totals 17 residues. CDR3 sequence (DNA): TGTGCCAGCAGCTTATCCCCCTTTGACAGGCAGAACACTGAAGCTTTCTTT. The encoded protein is CASSLSPFDRQNTEAFF.

This clone came up a few times. The chain has TRBV28 and TRBJ1-2, with D unclear. Per germline, CDR1 MDHEN and CDR2 SYDVKM. This CDR3 contains 12 residues. V dropped 5 bases and J dropped 4 bases, with 8 bases sitting between them. In DNA form, the CDR3 reads TGTGCCAGCAGTCCCCCAGGCTATGGCTACACCTTC. Translating gives CASSPPGYGYTF.

This sequence joins TRBV2 and TRBJ1-2; 8 bases are a match to TRBD1. V was clipped by 4 bases and J by 8 bases; unmatched bases: 15. The CDR3 extends over 16 amino acids. Germline CDR1 SNHLY, CDR2 FYNNEI. The CDR3 protein is CASSAARGRGQGGYTF. The DNA for the CDR3 is TGTGCCAGCAGTGCCGCCCGAGGCAGGGGGCAGGGAGGCTACACCTTC.

This clone has only one observation. The gene calls are TRBV27 and TRBJ2-7; possible D gene TRBD1, 6 bases. The CDR3 totals 14 residues. The V gene lost 3 bases and the J gene lost 1 base, with 10 bases spanning the gap. Germline V CDR1 and CDR2: MNHEY, SMNVEV (reference sequence). The CDR3 loop is CASSFAGVSYEQYF. In DNA, the CDR3 is TGTGCCAGCAGTTTCGCAGGGGTGTCCTACGAGCAGTACTTC.

The rearrangement joins TRBV4-2 to TRBJ2-5; 9 bases match TRBD2. The length of the CDR3 is 16 residues. Germline trimming cut 3 bases from V and 5 bases from J; bases unmatched to any gene: 10. CDR1 LGHNA and CDR2 YNFKEQ come from the germline V gene. The CDR3 DNA is TGTGCCAGCAGCCAGGGTTTGCGGGGGGGCCCGGAGACCCAGTACTTC. Translation: CASSQGLRGGPETQYF.

V and J are TRBV15 and TRBJ1-1; D might be TRBD1 (6 bases). V gave up 1 base and J gave up 1 base, with 13 bases separating them. CDR1 and CDR2 from the germline V gene are LNHNV and YYDKDF (reference sequence). The CDR3 has 16 residues. Here the CDR3 DNA reads TGTGCCACCAGCAGAGCTCCTGGACAGAGGAACACTGAAGCTTTCTTT. Its protein is CATSRAPGQRNTEAFF.

The chain is built from TRBV7-2 and TRBJ2-1, with TRBD1 as a possible D gene (6 bases). CDR1 is SGHTA, CDR2 FQGNSA, per germline. The CDR3 loop spans 13 amino acids. The V end was cut by 5 bases, the J end by 7 bases, with 12 bases between. The CDR3 here is CASSTGHGNEQFF. As DNA, the CDR3 is TGTGCCAGCAGCACGGGACACGGGAATGAGCAGTTCTTC.

V is TRBV9 and J is TRBJ1-4; possibly TRBD1 for D (5 bases). V dropped 0 bases and J dropped 5 bases, with 11 bases sitting between them. The CDR3 has 15 amino acids. The germline gives CDR1 SGDLS, CDR2 YYNGEE. The CDR3 reads CASSVAEGVNEKLFF. CDR3 nucleotides: TGTGCCAGCAGCGTAGCGGAAGGGGTGAATGAAAAACTGTTTTTT.

This clone turned up a few times. V gene TRBV7-9 combines with J gene TRBJ1-1, with D unresolved. V was pared by 0 bases and J by 1 base, with 6 bases between. The CDR3 has 14 amino acids. The germline gives CDR1 SEHNR, CDR2 FQNEAQ (reference sequence). The CDR3 DNA sequence: TGTGCCAGCAGCTTAGCGTCGGGGAACACTGAAGCTTTCTTT. It is translated as CASSLASGNTEAFF.

This clone was seen a few times. The CDR3 region has the DNA TGTGCCAGTAGTGGGAACTCCGGGACAGGCCCTTTTCAGACCCAGTACTTC. Encoded protein: CASSGNSGTGPFQTQYF. The rearrangement uses TRBV19 and TRBJ2-5; TRBD1 matches at 8 bases. Trimming at V came to 5 bases and at J to 6 bases, leaving 17 bases not matched to a gene. CDR1 is LNHDA and CDR2 is SQIVND in the germline V gene (reference sequence). The CDR3 is 17 amino acids.

The chain has TRBV7-3 and TRBJ1-1; no definite D call. Trimming pared 7 bases from V and 4 bases from J, leaving 16 bases between. Germline values: CDR1 SGHTA, CDR2 FQGTGA. This CDR3 has 14 residues. As DNA, the CDR3 is TGTGCCAGCAAACTATCCTCCTATAGCACTGAAGCTTTCTTT. It encodes CASKLSSYSTEAFF.

This clone showed up just once. The chain carries TRBV9 and TRBJ2-5, with D possibly being TRBD1 (6 bases). Germline CDR1 SGDLS, CDR2 YYNGEE. Trimming cost V 0 bases and J 5 bases, with 14 bases left between them. The CDR3 is made up of 15 amino acids. The CDR3 loop is CASSVDWDTSETQYF. CDR3 in DNA: TGTGCCAGCAGCGTAGATTGGGACACGTCGGAGACCCAGTACTTC.

J is TRBJ2-7 and V is TRBV6-1; TRBD2 might be the D (5 bases). Germline V lookup: CDR1 MNHNS, CDR2 SASEGT. The CDR3 totals 13 residues. V was pared by 5 bases and J by 6 bases, with 14 bases between. The CDR3 DNA follows: TGTGCCAGCAGTCCCCACGGGGATGGCGAGCAGTACTTC. This codes for CASSPHGDGEQYF.

V usage is TRBV28 and J usage is TRBJ2-3; possibly TRBD2 for D (7 bases). The CDR3 length is 16 residues. The germline V gene encodes CDR1 MDHEN and CDR2 SYDVKM. V gave up 6 bases and J gave up 1 base, with 17 bases separating them. The CDR3 loop is CASSSVGGARTDTQYF. In DNA form, the CDR3 reads TGTGCCAGCAGCTCTGTGGGGGGGGCCCGCACAGATACGCAGTATTTT. Complete variable domain (other parts from reference TRBV28 and TRBJ2-3): DVKVTQSSRYLVKRTGEKVFLECVQDMDHENMFWYRQDPGLGLRLIYFSYDVKMKEKGDIPEGYSVSREKKERFSLILESASTNQTSMYLCASSSVGGARTDTQYFGPGTRLTVL.

The V and J genes are TRBV7-8 and TRBJ2-2; 7 nucleotides line up with TRBD1. Germline CDR1 is SGHVS and CDR2 is FQNEAQ. Trimming removed 4 bases from V and 0 bases from J; junction bases left unmatched: 2. CDR3 length: 15 amino acids. CDR3 in amino acids: CASSSQGANTGELFF. The CDR3 nucleotides read TGTGCCAGCAGCTCTCAGGGGGCGAACACCGGGGAGCTGTTTTTT.

The chain employs TRBV19 and TRBJ2-7, with TRBD1 identical over 9 bases. The V gene's germline CDR1 is LNHDA and CDR2 SQIVND (reference sequence). The CDR3 has 15 amino acids. The trim removed 6 bases at V and 6 bases at J, leaving 12 bases unmatched. CDR3: CASSLAGQGIREQYF. The CDR3 DNA reads as TGTGCCAGTAGCCTAGCAGGACAGGGGATCCGCGAGCAGTACTTC.

The V and J genes are TRBV19 and TRBJ2-2, with no clear D. The CDR3 has 14 amino acids. Trimming left V 3 bases short and J 2 bases short, with 7 bases between. Germline-derived CDR1 and CDR2 are LNHDA and SQIVND (reference sequence). CDR3 in DNA: TGTGCCAGTAGTATGCGCCTCAACACCGGGGAGCTGTTTTTT. Translated: CASSMRLNTGELFF.

The chain carries TRBV11-1 and TRBJ2-3; 14 bases line up with TRBD2. CDR1 and CDR2 (germline): SGHAT, FQDESV (reference sequence). CDR3 size: 15 residues. J lost 5 bases, V lost 6 bases, and 4 bases had no gene match. CDR3 loop: CASSPGTSGGDTQYF. CDR3 coding DNA: TGTGCCAGCAGTCCAGGGACTAGCGGGGGAGATACGCAGTATTTT.

The chain has TRBV19 and TRBJ1-5, with D possibly being TRBD1 (5 bases). CDR3 size: 15 residues. Trimming shortened V by 3 bases and J by 6 bases, and 15 bases separated the two germline ends. Per germline, CDR1 LNHDA and CDR2 SQIVND (reference sequence). CDR3 DNA sequence: TGTGCCAGTAGTATTAAGGCCAGGGAGGCTCAGCCCCAGCATTTT. Translating gives CASSIKAREAQPQHF.

The chain recombines TRBV9 with TRBJ1-1; TRBD1 matches at 8 bases. Germline V gene lookup returns CDR1 SGDLS and CDR2 YYNGEE. V was clipped by 2 bases and J by 4 bases; unmatched bases: 4. This CDR3 is built from 14 residues. The CDR3 DNA follows: TGTGCCAGCAGCGTTAACACAGGGGGCACTGAAGCTTTCTTT. Amino acids: CASSVNTGGTEAFF.